This T cell receptor beta chain was sequenced during a study of blood T cell repertoires in COVID-19. Background on the study: COVID-19 samples collected from the United States, Italy and Spain covered acute and convalescent phases. Sources were T cells, B-cell-depleted T cells, or PBMCs; the material itself was cDNA or gDNA.

This clone appeared a single time. Per the authors' pipeline: The assay estimated nucleated cells by amplifying reference gene primers. The repertoire was sequenced with immunoSEQ multiplex PCR; TCRdb's copy has only in-frame clones and lacks some. From that table come the V and J calls and clone size; the DNA was used to work out D and trimming. The sample contains about 120,000 clones, around 80% of which appear only once. The CDR3 contains 14 residues. The germline gives CDR1 SGHRS, CDR2 YFSETQ. The trim removed 4 bases at V and 5 bases at J, leaving 7 bases unmatched. This TCR was recovered from a man aged 25 to 40 with COVID-19, enrolled during active disease. Input material: peripheral blood. The rearrangement uses TRBV5-1 and TRBJ2-5, with TRBD2 matching over 8 bases. CDR3 loop: CASSLRTSTETQYF. CDR3 bases: TGCGCCAGCAGCCTGAGGACTAGCACGGAGACCCAGTACTTC.